Below, 20 T cell receptor beta chains from the same sample are listed, as sequenced in a study of blood T cell repertoires in COVID-19. The repertoire was sequenced with immunoSEQ multiplex PCR; TCRdb's copy has only in-frame clones and lacks some. The data contain 170,000 or so clones, approximately 90% of them singletons. The sample taken for sequencing was peripheral blood. Every receptor here comes from an older woman with COVID-19, enrolled during active disease.

The chain couples TRBV18 to TRBJ2-3, with D possibly being TRBD2 (5 bases). V was pared by 2 bases and J by 0 bases, with 12 bases between. This CDR3 region has 16 residues. From germline, CDR1 is KGHSH and CDR2 LQKENI. The chain's CDR3 is CASSPLIGISTDTQYF. CDR3 nucleotides: TGTGCCAGCTCACCATTGATCGGGATTAGCACAGATACGCAGTATTTT.

The V gene is TRBV7-2, the J gene TRBJ2-7; TRBD1 matches at 10 bases. Germline V lookup: CDR1 SGHTA, CDR2 FQGNSA. V lost 1 base, J lost 1 base, and 1 base stayed unmatched. The length of the CDR3 is 15 residues. CDR3 DNA sequence: TGTGCCAGCAGCTTAGTGGGACAGGGGTCCTACGAGCAGTACTTC. Protein product: CASSLVGQGSYEQYF.

The chain joins TRBV5-1 to TRBJ1-3; unclear D gene. Germline V gives CDR1 SGHRS, CDR2 YFSETQ. The CDR3 has 15 residues. The V end lost 0 bases, the J end lost 0 bases, and 7 bases lay between the germline ends. The CDR3 spells CASSLDRSSGNTIYF. The CDR3 nucleotides are TGCGCCAGCAGCTTGGACCGGAGCTCTGGAAACACCATATATTTT. Full variable domain (missing parts from reference TRBV5-1 and TRBJ1-3): KAGVTQTPRYLIKTRGQQVTLSCSPISGHRSVSWYQQTPGQGLQFLFEYFSETQRNKGNFPGRFSGRQFSNSRSEMNVSTLELGDSALYLCASSLDRSSGNTIYFGEGSWLTVV.

The chain employs TRBV6-6 and TRBJ1-3; D is perhaps TRBD1 (5 bases). Germline V gene lookup returns CDR1 MNHNY and CDR2 SVGAGI (reference sequence). Trimming left V 4 bases short and J 8 bases short, with 12 bases between. There are 13 residues in the CDR3. Written as DNA, the CDR3 is TGTGCCAGCAGTTGGCAGGGTGGGGACACCATATATTTT. Translation: CASSWQGGDTIYF.

The CDR3, as DNA: TGTGCCAGCAGCCAAGATCGGGGTTGGGGTCAGCCCCAGCATTTT. Its translation: CASSQDRGWGQPQHF. V gene TRBV3-1 (or the pseudogene TRBV3-2) combines with J gene TRBJ1-5; D gene uncertain. The germline V gene encodes CDR1 LGHDT and CDR2 YNNKEL (reference sequence). CDR3 length: 15 amino acids. With 0 bases removed from V and 6 bases from J, the gap between germline ends came to 12 bases.

The chain has TRBV18 and TRBJ2-7; maybe TRBD1 (6 bases). V lost 3 bases to trimming and J lost 5 bases, with 14 bases between them. Germline V gene lookup returns CDR1 KGHSH and CDR2 LQKENI. This CDR3 has 14 residues. The CDR3 DNA follows: TGTGCCAGCTCACCGGACAGCAATATTGACGAGCAGTACTTC. This codes for CASSPDSNIDEQYF.

The chain links TRBV30 to TRBJ2-1; unclear D gene. The CDR3 totals 12 residues. V gave up 5 bases and J gave up 3 bases, with 8 bases separating them. Per germline, CDR1 GTSNPN and CDR2 SVGIG (reference sequence). CDR3 coding DNA: TGTGCCTGGGAAACTAACTACAATGAGCAGTTCTTC. Its translation: CAWETNYNEQFF.

The chain employs TRBV28 and TRBJ1-1, with 8 nucleotides matching TRBD1. There are 14 residues in the CDR3. From germline, CDR1 is MDHEN and CDR2 SYDVKM. V shed 7 bases and J 4 bases; nucleotides not matched to a gene: 8. CDR3 DNA: TGTGCCAGCAACCAGGGACAGGCGGGCACTGAAGCTTTCTTT. This codes for CASNQGQAGTEAFF. Combining the CDR3 with reference TRBV28 and TRBJ1-1 gives the whole variable domain DVKVTQSSRYLVKRTGEKVFLECVQDMDHENMFWYRQDPGLGLRLIYFSYDVKMKEKGDIPEGYSVSREKKERFSLILESASTNQTSMYLCASNQGQAGTEAFFGQGTRLTVV.

This chain uses TRBV7-9 with TRBJ1-2, with 8 nucleotides matching TRBD1. This CDR3 is built from 19 residues. CDR1 and CDR2 (germline): SEHNR, FQNEAQ (reference sequence). The junction had 22 bases not matched to a gene; V was cut back by 2 bases and J by 8 bases. For the CDR3, the DNA is TGTGCCAGCAGCTTATTTGGGGGAAGCAGGGGGCGCGTTGGTGAAGGCTACACCTTC. Amino acid sequence: CASSLFGGSRGRVGEGYTF.

This sequence joins TRBV3-1 (or the pseudogene TRBV3-2) and TRBJ2-7; D remains ambiguous. Trimming stripped 4 bases from V and 2 bases from J, with 15 bases between. Germline assignment: CDR1 LGHDT and CDR2 YNNKEL (reference sequence). The CDR3 covers 15 residues. This chain's CDR3 is CASSPPWAVTYEQYF. The DNA for the CDR3 is TGTGCCAGCAGCCCCCCATGGGCAGTTACCTACGAGCAGTACTTC.

V usage is TRBV28 and J usage is TRBJ2-7; TRBD2 aligns across 9 bases. The germline V gene encodes CDR1 MDHEN and CDR2 SYDVKM. The CDR3 loop spans 15 amino acids. Trimming cost V 4 bases and J 2 bases; bases outside gene matches: 6. CDR3 in DNA: TGTGCCAGCAGTTATAGCGGGAGACCCCCCTACGAGCAGTACTTC. Its translation: CASSYSGRPPYEQYF.

The chain is built from TRBV10-3 and TRBJ1-5, with TRBD1 matching 8 bases. This CDR3 contains 14 residues. Germline CDR1 ENHRY, CDR2 SYGVKD. Losses at the gene ends were 5 bases for V and 2 bases for J; bases not matched to a gene: 2. CDR3 DNA: TGTGCCATCAGTACGGACAGGGGCAATCAGCCCCAGCATTTT. Its protein is CAISTDRGNQPQHF.

The CDR3 protein is CASSATDRQNTEAFF. The CDR3 coding sequence is TGTGCCAGCAGCGCAACGGACAGGCAGAACACTGAAGCTTTCTTT. The chain recombines TRBV5-5 with TRBJ1-1; TRBD1 aligns across 7 bases. The CDR3 consists of 15 residues. V lost 4 bases and J lost 1; bases outside the gene matches: 7. The V gene's germline CDR1 is SGHKS and CDR2 YYEKEE (reference sequence).

The chain is built from TRBV6-6 and TRBJ2-1; D is perhaps TRBD1 (5 bases). Germline V gene sequence: CDR1 MNHNY, CDR2 SVGAGI (reference sequence). This CDR3 has 13 residues. V lost 4 bases and J 15 bases, leaving 19 bases between the germline ends. The CDR3 protein is CASSLGEGASPFF. In nucleotides, the CDR3 is TGTGCCAGCAGTTTGGGTGAAGGGGCCAGTCCGTTCTTC.

V gene TRBV18 combines with J gene TRBJ1-2; 8 bases are a match to TRBD1. The V gene end was trimmed by 2 bases and the J gene end by 4 bases; junction bases not matched to a gene: 0. The CDR3 spans 13 residues. CDR1 and CDR2 from the germline V gene are KGHSH and LQKENI. The CDR3 DNA sequence: TGTGCCAGCTCACCAACAGGGGGCTATGGCTACACCTTC. This translates into CASSPTGGYGYTF.

The rearrangement joins TRBV6-1 to TRBJ2-1; 9 positions match TRBD1. Germline V gene lookup returns CDR1 MNHNS and CDR2 SASEGT. V trimming: 5 bases; J trimming: 7 bases; junction bases outside the gene matches: 9. The CDR3 consists of 15 residues. CDR3 loop: CASSKQGATRNEQFF. In DNA form, the CDR3 reads TGTGCCAGCAGTAAACAGGGGGCGACGAGGAATGAGCAGTTCTTC.

The chain uses TRBV28 and TRBJ1-4, with 9 bases that match TRBD1. The germline V gene encodes CDR1 MDHEN and CDR2 SYDVKM. With V trimmed by 7 bases and J by 8 bases, 5 bases remained unmatched. The CDR3 is 13 residues long. CDR3 sequence reads: CASKVTGGEKLFF. The CDR3 bases are TGTGCCAGCAAGGTGACAGGGGGGGAAAAACTGTTTTTT.

The chain recombines TRBV10-3 with TRBJ2-2, with D possibly matching TRBD1 (5 bases). The germline V gene has CDR1 ENHRY and CDR2 SYGVKD. The ends were cut back, 3 bases at V and 2 bases at J, with 10 bases in the middle. The CDR3 is 15 amino acids. The CDR3 region has the DNA TGTGCCATCAGTGAAGGACACTCTAACACCGGGGAGCTGTTTTTT. Encoded protein: CAISEGHSNTGELFF.

The V gene is TRBV4-1, the J gene TRBJ2-7, with TRBD2 as a possible D gene (6 bases). V was shortened by 3 bases and J by 0 bases, with 15 bases between the two germline ends. The CDR3 runs to 16 residues. Germline V gene lookup returns CDR1 MGHRA and CDR2 YSYEKL. The CDR3 DNA is TGCGCCAGCAGCCACCTTGCAGCGACTAGCTCCTACGAGCAGTACTTC. Encoded protein: CASSHLAATSSYEQYF.

V gene TRBV28 combines with J gene TRBJ1-5; D is ambiguous. Trimming removed 6 bases from V and 4 bases from J, with 13 bases in between. The CDR3 extends over 14 amino acids. Per germline, CDR1 MDHEN and CDR2 SYDVKM. The CDR3 protein is CASSYPHWNQPQHF. CDR3 coding DNA: TGTGCCAGCAGCTACCCCCACTGGAATCAGCCCCAGCATTTT.